The present entry profiles one TCR beta chain with its context. The target antigen is unknown. The data belong to a study of shared clonotypes between healthy human individuals. Across the study: CD4 naive and CD4 memory each took three plates per donor, while CD8 naive took two and CD8 memory one. Study-wide results and limits: Sharing across four donors was seen in roughly 5% of naive CD4 clonotypes. Rarefaction showed that sequencing of sorted subsets was incomplete (despite large depth). Estimated clonotype richness was generally higher in naive than memory subsets.

Sequencing was performed with immunoSEQ multiplex PCR; in TCRdb, only in-frame clones are kept and a portion is missing. The table lists about 2.2 million clones, just over 90% of them singletons. Naive CD8 isolation took CD45RO-negative cells positively selected for CCR7 and excluded terminally differentiated effector memory CD45RA+ cells. The TCR sequence derives from a man aged 18 to 30 in good health. Some clones in this sample may be carry-over from other donors' samples. The sample was naive CD8+ T cells from PBMCs.

CDR3 coding DNA: TGTGCCAGCAGACTCCGGACAGGGAATCAAGAGACCCAGTACTTC. Translation: CASRLRTGNQETQYF. J is TRBJ2-5 and V is TRBV27, with 8 bases fitting TRBD1. The CDR3 spans 15 residues. V lost 6 bases, J lost 2 bases, and 8 bases stayed unmatched. From germline, CDR1 is MNHEY and CDR2 SMNVEV (reference sequence).